This T cell receptor beta chain is from a study of T cell repertoires in cytomegalovirus infection. Study summary: Public TCR beta signature analysis indicated the presence of both CMV infection and matching HLA type. Study-wide points: CMV-specific TCR beta clonotypes restricted by HLA-C dominated the ex vivo response. Summed frequency of shared TCR beta families picked out CMV carriers who also had the relevant HLA.

Looked up from germline, CDR1 is SGHAT and CDR2 is FQNNGV. Trimming shortened V by 4 bases and J by 7 bases, and 20 bases separated the two germline ends. The CDR3 loop spans 17 amino acids. TCRdb independently ran MiXCR on the reads; one entry per CDR3 protein. The profile covers around 310,000 distinct CDR3 sequences, with roughly 28% appearing a single time and 15% to 20% taken by the ten largest. Regarding this clonotype: As yet, its antigen is unknown.

The chain combines TRBV11-2 with TRBJ1-6; TRBD1 might be the D (6 bases). Sequenced material: cultured PBMCs, taken from culture after CMV antigen stimulation. This receptor was obtained from a human donor in good health (CMV status not recorded). Some clones in this sample may be carry-over from other donors' samples. For the CDR3, the DNA is TGTGCCAGCAGCTCATTCGTGATACAGGGACTAAATTCACCCCTCCACTTT. Its protein is CASSSFVIQGLNSPLHF.